This TCR beta chain came from a study of cytotoxic CD8 clonotypes in ibrutinib-treated CLL. The repertoire was sequenced with immunoSEQ multiplex PCR; TCRdb's copy has only in-frame clones and lacks some. The sample lists 190,000 or so clones, about 72% occurring once. Germline CDR1 reads SGHKS; CDR2 reads YYEKEE (reference sequence). The V and J ends lost 0 bases and 5 bases respectively, with 5 bases between them. CDR3 length: 12 amino acids. This clone has only a few counts. This rearrangement joins TRBV5-5 to TRBJ1-2; no clear D. Material: PBMCs, obtained after 24 months of ibrutinib treatment. The TCR originated in a human donor with chronic lymphocytic leukemia. DNA for the CDR3: TGTGCCAGCAGCTTGGTCGGGTATGGCTACACCTTC. Its translation: CASSLVGYGYTF.